This TCR beta chain was retrieved from a study of shared clonotypes between healthy human individuals. Study-level background: CD4 naive and CD4 memory each took three plates per donor, while CD8 naive took two and CD8 memory one.

The V gene lost 0 bases and the J gene lost 3 bases, with 12 bases spanning the gap. Germline assignment: CDR1 SGHRS and CDR2 YFSETQ. The CDR3 runs to 15 residues. Naive CD8 cells lacked CD45RO and underwent positive selection for CCR7, leaving out terminally differentiated effector memory CD45RA+ cells. Profiled with immunoSEQ multiplex PCR; TCRdb holds only in-frame clones, not every one. The repertoire holds 1.5 million to 2.5 million clones, with 85% to 95% as singletons. This TCR derives from a man younger than 35 in good health. The chain joins TRBV5-1 to TRBJ1-1; D perhaps matches TRBD1 (5 bases). Sequenced sample: naive CD8+ T cells sorted from blood. CDR3 nucleotide sequence: TGCGCCAGCAGCTTGGGGGACGGAGGGGACACTGAAGCTTTCTTT. Translating it yields CASSLGDGGDTEAFF.